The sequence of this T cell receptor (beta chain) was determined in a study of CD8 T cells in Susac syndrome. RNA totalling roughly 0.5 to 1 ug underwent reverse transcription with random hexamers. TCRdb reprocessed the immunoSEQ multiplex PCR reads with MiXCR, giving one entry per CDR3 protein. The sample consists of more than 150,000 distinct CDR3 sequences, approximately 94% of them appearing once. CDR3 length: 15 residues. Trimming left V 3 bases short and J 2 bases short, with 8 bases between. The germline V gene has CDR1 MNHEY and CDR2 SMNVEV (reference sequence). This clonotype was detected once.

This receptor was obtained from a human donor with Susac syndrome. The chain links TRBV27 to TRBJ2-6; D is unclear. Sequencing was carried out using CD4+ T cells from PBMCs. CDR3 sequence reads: CASSFDGTGANVLTF. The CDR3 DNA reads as TGTGCCAGCAGTTTTGATGGGACTGGGGCCAACGTCCTGACTTTC. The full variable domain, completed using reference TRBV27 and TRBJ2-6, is EAQVTQNPRYLITVTGKKLTVTCSQNMNHEYMSWYRQDPGLGLRQIYYSMNVEVTDKGDVPEGYKVSRKEKRNFPLILESPSPNQTSLYFCASSFDGTGANVLTFGAGSRLTVL.